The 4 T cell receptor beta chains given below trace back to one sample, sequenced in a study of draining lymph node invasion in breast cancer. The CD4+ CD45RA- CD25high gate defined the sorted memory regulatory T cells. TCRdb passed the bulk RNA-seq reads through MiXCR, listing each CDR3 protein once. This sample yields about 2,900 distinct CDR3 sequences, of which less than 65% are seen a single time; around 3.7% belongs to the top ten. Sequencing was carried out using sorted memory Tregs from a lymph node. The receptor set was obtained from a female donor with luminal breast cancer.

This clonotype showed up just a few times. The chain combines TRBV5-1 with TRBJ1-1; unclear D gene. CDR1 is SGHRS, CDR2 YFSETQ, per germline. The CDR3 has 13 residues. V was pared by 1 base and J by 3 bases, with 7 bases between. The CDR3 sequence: CASSLHLDTEAFF. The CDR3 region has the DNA TGCGCCAGCAGCTTGCACCTAGACACTGAAGCTTTCTTT. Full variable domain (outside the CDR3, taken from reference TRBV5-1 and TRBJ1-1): KAGVTQTPRYLIKTRGQQVTLSCSPISGHRSVSWYQQTPGQGLQFLFEYFSETQRNKGNFPGRFSGRQFSNSRSEMNVSTLELGDSALYLCASSLHLDTEAFFGQGTRLTVV.

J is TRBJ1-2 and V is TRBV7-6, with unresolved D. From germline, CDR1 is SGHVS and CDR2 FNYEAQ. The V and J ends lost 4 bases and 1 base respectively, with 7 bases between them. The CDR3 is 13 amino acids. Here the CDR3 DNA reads TGTGCCAGCAGCTCCAAGATTAACTATGGCTACACCTTC. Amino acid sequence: CASSSKINYGYTF.

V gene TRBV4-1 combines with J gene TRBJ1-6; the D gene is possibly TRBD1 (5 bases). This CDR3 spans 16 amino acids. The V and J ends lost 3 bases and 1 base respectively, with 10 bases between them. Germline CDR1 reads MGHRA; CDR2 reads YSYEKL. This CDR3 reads CASSQKRGSYNSPLHF. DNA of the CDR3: TGCGCCAGCAGCCAGAAAAGGGGATCCTATAATTCACCCCTCCACTTT.

The CDR3: CATSDLDREKPISTTDTQYF. In nucleotides, the CDR3 is TGTGCCACCAGTGACCTGGACAGGGAAAAGCCAATATCCACCACAGATACGCAGTATTTT. The V gene is TRBV24-1, the J gene TRBJ2-3; 8 nucleotides line up with TRBD1. The CDR3 runs to 20 residues. The ends lost 4 bases at V and 2 bases at J; junction bases unmatched: 19. The germline V gene has CDR1 KGHDR and CDR2 SFDVKD.